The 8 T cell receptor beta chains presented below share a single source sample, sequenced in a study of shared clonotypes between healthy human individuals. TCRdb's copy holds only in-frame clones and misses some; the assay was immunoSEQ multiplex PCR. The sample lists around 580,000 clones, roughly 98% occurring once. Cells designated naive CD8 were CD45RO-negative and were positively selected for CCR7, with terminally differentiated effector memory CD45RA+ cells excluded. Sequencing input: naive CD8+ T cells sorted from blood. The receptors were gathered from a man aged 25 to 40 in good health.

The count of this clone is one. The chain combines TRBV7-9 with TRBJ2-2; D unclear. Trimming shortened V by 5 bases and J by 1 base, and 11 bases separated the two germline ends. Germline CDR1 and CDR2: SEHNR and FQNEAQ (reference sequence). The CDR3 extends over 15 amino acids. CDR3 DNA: TGTGCCAGCAGCATCATGCTTATGAACACCGGGGAGCTGTTTTTT. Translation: CASSIMLMNTGELFF.

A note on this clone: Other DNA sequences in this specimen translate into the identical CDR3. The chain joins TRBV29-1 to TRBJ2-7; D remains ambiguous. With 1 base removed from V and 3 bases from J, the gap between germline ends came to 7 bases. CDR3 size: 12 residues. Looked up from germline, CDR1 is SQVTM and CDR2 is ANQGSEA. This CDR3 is CSVEGRGYEQYF. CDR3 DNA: TGCAGCGTTGAAGGGAGAGGCTACGAGCAGTACTTC.

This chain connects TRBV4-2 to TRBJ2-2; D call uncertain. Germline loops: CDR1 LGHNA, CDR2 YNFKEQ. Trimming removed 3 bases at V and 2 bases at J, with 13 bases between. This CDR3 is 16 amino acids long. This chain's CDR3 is CASSQPLGSNTGELFF. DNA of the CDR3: TGTGCCAGCAGCCAGCCCTTGGGTAGCAACACCGGGGAGCTGTTTTTT.

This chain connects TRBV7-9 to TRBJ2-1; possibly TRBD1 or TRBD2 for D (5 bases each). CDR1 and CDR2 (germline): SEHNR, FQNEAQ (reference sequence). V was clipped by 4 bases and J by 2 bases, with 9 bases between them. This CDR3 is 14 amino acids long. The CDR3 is CASSSLGAYNEQFF. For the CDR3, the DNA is TGTGCCAGCAGCTCACTAGGGGCCTACAATGAGCAGTTCTTC.

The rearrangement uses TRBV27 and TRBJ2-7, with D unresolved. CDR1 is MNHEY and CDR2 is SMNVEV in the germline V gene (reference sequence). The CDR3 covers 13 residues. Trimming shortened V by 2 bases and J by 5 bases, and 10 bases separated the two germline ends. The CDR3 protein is CASSLTDANEQYF. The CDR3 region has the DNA TGTGCCAGCAGTTTAACGGACGCGAACGAGCAGTACTTC.

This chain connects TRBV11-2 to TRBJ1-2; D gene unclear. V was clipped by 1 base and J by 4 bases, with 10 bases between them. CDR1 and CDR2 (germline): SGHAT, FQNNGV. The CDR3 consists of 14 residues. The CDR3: CASSLVLSAYGYTF. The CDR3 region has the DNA TGTGCCAGCAGCTTAGTACTGAGCGCCTATGGCTACACCTTC.

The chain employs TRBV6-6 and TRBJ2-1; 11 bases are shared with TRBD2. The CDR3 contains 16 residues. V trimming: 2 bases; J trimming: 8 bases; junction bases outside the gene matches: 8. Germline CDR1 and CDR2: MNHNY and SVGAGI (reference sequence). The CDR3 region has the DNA TGTGCCAGCAGTTACGCACTAGCGGGAGAAAAGGATGAGCAGTTCTTC. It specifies CASSYALAGEKDEQFF.

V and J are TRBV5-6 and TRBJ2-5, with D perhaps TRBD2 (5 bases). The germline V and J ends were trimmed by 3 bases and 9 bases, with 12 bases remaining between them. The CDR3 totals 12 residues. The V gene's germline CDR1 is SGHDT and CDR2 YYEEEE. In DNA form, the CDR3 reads TGTGCCAGCAGCTCCACTACAGCGGCCCAGTACTTC. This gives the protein CASSSTTAAQYF.